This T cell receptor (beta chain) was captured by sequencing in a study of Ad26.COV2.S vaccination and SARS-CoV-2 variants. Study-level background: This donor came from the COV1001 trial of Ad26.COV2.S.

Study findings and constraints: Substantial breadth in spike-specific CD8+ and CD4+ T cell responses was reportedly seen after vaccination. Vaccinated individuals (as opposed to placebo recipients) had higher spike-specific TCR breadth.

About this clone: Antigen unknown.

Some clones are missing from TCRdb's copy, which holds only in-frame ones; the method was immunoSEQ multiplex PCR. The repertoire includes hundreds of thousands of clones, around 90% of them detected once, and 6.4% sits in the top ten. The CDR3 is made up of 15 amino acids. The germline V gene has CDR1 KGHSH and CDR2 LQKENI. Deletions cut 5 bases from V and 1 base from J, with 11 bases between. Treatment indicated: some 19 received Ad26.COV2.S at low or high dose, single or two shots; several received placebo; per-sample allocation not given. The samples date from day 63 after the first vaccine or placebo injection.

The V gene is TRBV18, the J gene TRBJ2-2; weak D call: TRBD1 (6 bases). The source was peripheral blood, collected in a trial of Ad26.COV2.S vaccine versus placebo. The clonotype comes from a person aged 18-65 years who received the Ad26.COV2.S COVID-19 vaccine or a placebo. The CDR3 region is CASSASGQNTGELFF. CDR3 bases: TGTGCCAGCTCAGCCTCGGGACAGAACACCGGGGAGCTGTTTTTT.